This T cell receptor beta chain is from a study of response to subunit inactivated influenza vaccine. MiXCR was run by TCRdb on the RT-PCR reads, yielding one entry per CDR3 protein. The table includes 590,000 or so distinct CDR3 sequences, around 15% detected once. V lost 4 bases and J lost 0, with 17 bases in between. CDR3 length: 17 amino acids. The germline CDR1 and CDR2 sequences are SGHDN and FVKESK. This clonotype was found a few times. No antigen is known for it. Study-wide results and caveats: After each seasonal influenza vaccination, few new T cells are recruited, the authors suggested.

The source material was PBMCs from blood, sampled around 15 days before vaccination. The J gene is TRBJ2-3, the V gene TRBV14, with D possibly being TRBD1 (5 bases). The sequence was collected from a man aged 45-60 years who received an inactivated influenza vaccine. The CDR3: CASSPQGASRSTDTQYF. CDR3 bases: TGTGCCAGCAGCCCCCAGGGCGCCAGCCGGAGCACAGATACGCAGTATTTT.